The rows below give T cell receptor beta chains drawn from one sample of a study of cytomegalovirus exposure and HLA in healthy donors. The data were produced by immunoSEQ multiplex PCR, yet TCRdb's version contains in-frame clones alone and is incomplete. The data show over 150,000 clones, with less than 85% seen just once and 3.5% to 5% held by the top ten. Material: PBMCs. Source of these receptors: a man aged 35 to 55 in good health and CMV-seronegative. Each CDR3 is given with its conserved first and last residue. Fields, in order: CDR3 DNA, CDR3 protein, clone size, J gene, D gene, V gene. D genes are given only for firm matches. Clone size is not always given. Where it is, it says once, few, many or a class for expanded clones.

CDR3nt: TGTGCCAGCAGTCCCGGACAGCTCTATGGCTACACCTTC
CDR3aa: CASSPGQLYGYTF
abundance: few
j_gene: TRBJ1-2
d_gene: NA
v_gene: TRBV28

CDR3nt: TGTGCCAGCACCTGGTGGTCAACCTACGAGCAGTACTTC
CDR3aa: CASTWWSTYEQYF
abundance: NA
j_gene: TRBJ2-7
d_gene: NA
v_gene: TRBV5-8

CDR3nt: TGTGCCAGCAGCCCCGACTCCTTCACATTGGTAGAGAGCAATCAGCCCCAGCATTTT
CDR3aa: CASSPDSFTLVESNQPQHF
abundance: NA
j_gene: TRBJ1-5
d_gene: NA
v_gene: TRBV7-8

CDR3nt: TGTGCCACCCGGAGGGGCAGCTCCTACGAGCAGTACTTC
CDR3aa: CATRRGSSYEQYF
abundance: NA
j_gene: TRBJ2-7
d_gene: NA
v_gene: TRBV6-1

CDR3nt: TGTGCCAGCAGTTTTCCATCTCAGGGGAGTACTGAAGCTTTCTTT
CDR3aa: CASSFPSQGSTEAFF
abundance: NA
j_gene: TRBJ1-1
d_gene: NA
v_gene: TRBV6-9

CDR3nt: TGTGCCAGTGGAATACAGACCTCTAATGAAAAACTGTTTTTT
CDR3aa: CASGIQTSNEKLFF
abundance: NA
j_gene: TRBJ1-4
d_gene: NA
v_gene: TRBV19

CDR3nt: TGCAGCCTGGAGGGGGACAGCATGGGGCGGACTGAAGCTTTCTTT
CDR3aa: CSLEGDSMGRTEAFF
abundance: NA
j_gene: TRBJ1-1
d_gene: TRBD1
v_gene: TRBV29-1

CDR3nt: TGTGCCAGCAGTTTTAGGGGTGTAGACGAGCAGTACTTC
CDR3aa: CASSFRGVDEQYF
abundance: NA
j_gene: TRBJ2-7
d_gene: NA
v_gene: TRBV27

CDR3nt: TGTGCCAGCAGCAGTACGGAGAAACAGTTCTTC
CDR3aa: CASSSTEKQFF
abundance: NA
j_gene: TRBJ2-1
d_gene: NA
v_gene: TRBV7-8

CDR3nt: TGTGCCAGCAGTTACGGACAGGGAAATGAGCAGTTCTTC
CDR3aa: CASSYGQGNEQFF
abundance: NA
j_gene: TRBJ2-1
d_gene: TRBD1
v_gene: TRBV27

CDR3nt: TGTGCCAGCAGATCCCCGCTGACTAGCCCCGAGCAGTACTTC
CDR3aa: CASRSPLTSPEQYF
abundance: NA
j_gene: TRBJ2-7
d_gene: TRBD2
v_gene: TRBV7-2

CDR3nt: TGCAGCGTCGTTGGACTGCTGAACACTGAAGCTTTCTTT
CDR3aa: CSVVGLLNTEAFF
abundance: NA
j_gene: TRBJ1-1
d_gene: NA
v_gene: TRBV29-1

CDR3nt: TGTGCCAGCAGCCCGGGACAGGTTTCCCATGAGCAGTTCTTC
CDR3aa: CASSPGQVSHEQFF
abundance: NA
j_gene: TRBJ2-1
d_gene: TRBD1
v_gene: TRBV28

CDR3nt: TGTGCCAGCAGCTGGCGGGACCTACTCACAGATACGCAGTATTTT
CDR3aa: CASSWRDLLTDTQYF
abundance: NA
j_gene: TRBJ2-3
d_gene: NA
v_gene: TRBV11-2

CDR3nt: TGCGCCAGCAGCCAAGACCGGTCGGGAGGGTTATACGAGCAGTACTTC
CDR3aa: CASSQDRSGGLYEQYF
abundance: NA
j_gene: TRBJ2-7
d_gene: TRBD2
v_gene: TRBV4-1

CDR3nt: TGTGCCAGCAGTGACTGGTTGCAGGGAATAAAGACCCAGTACTTC
CDR3aa: CASSDWLQGIKTQYF
abundance: NA
j_gene: TRBJ2-5
d_gene: NA
v_gene: TRBV6-4

CDR3nt: TGTGCCAGCAGTTCTCCAGGGCTATCTAGCACAGATACGCAGTATTTT
CDR3aa: CASSSPGLSSTDTQYF
abundance: NA
j_gene: TRBJ2-3
d_gene: NA
v_gene: TRBV28

CDR3nt: TGTGCCAGCAGTATTCGCGGGGGGGCCAACGGCGGGGAGCTGTTTTTT
CDR3aa: CASSIRGGANGGELFF
abundance: NA
j_gene: TRBJ2-2
d_gene: TRBD2
v_gene: TRBV28